The 10 T cell receptor beta chains below all came from one sample that was sequenced in a study of cytomegalovirus exposure and HLA in healthy donors. A multiplex PCR was run with 60 Vbeta primers and 13 Jbeta primers. TCRdb keeps only in-frame clones here, not all; method: immunoSEQ multiplex PCR. The data show some 140,000 clones, over 75% seen once. Specimen: PBMCs. Source of these receptors: a woman aged 40 to 55 in good health and CMV-seropositive.

This chain uses TRBV7-6 with TRBJ2-5, with a weak D call TRBD1 (6 bases). This CDR3 comprises 15 residues. Trimming shortened V by 1 base and J by 5 bases, and 14 bases separated the two germline ends. Germline V gene data show CDR1 as SGHVS and CDR2 as FNYEAQ. This CDR3 reads CASSLGAMRGETQYF. The CDR3 DNA follows: TGTGCCAGCAGCTTAGGGGCCATGAGGGGGGAGACCCAGTACTTC.

This clone was recorded a few times. The V and J genes are TRBV27 and TRBJ2-2; 10 bases match TRBD1. CDR3 length: 18 residues. After removal of 4 bases from V and 7 bases from J, the junction contained 15 bases not matched to a gene. CDR1 and CDR2 from the germline V gene are MNHEY and SMNVEV (reference sequence). CDR3 bases: TGTGCCAGCAGTTCCCCGAGGGTGGGACAGGGGAGTCGCGGGGAGCTGTTTTTT. It codes for CASSSPRVGQGSRGELFF.

The CDR3 region has the DNA TGTGCCAGCAGCCGGGACAGGGCTGGTGGCTACACCTTC. This encodes CASSRDRAGGYTF. The rearrangement joins TRBV5-8 to TRBJ1-2; 9 nucleotides match TRBD1. CDR1 and CDR2 from the germline V gene are SGHTS and YDEGEE. The ends lost 4 bases at V and 7 bases at J; junction bases unmatched: 5. The CDR3 has 13 amino acids.

This clone was seen a few times. The V gene is TRBV27, the J gene TRBJ1-6; no reliable D call. Germline V lookup: CDR1 MNHEY, CDR2 SMNVEV (reference sequence). V lost 1 base and J 10 bases, leaving 8 bases between the germline ends. The CDR3 consists of 13 residues. The CDR3 sequence is CASSLFVESPLHF. CDR3 DNA sequence: TGTGCCAGCAGTTTATTCGTTGAGTCACCCCTCCACTTT.

The V call is TRBV7-8, the J call TRBJ2-7; 8 bases line up with TRBD2. V trimming: 5 bases; J trimming: 4 bases; junction bases outside the gene matches: 19. The germline CDR1 and CDR2 sequences are SGHVS and FQNEAQ. The CDR3 has 18 residues. The CDR3 protein is CASSTPRGGAVGIYEQYF. The CDR3 DNA follows: TGTGCCAGCAGCACACCCCGGGGGGGAGCGGTAGGGATTTACGAGCAGTACTTC.

The V call is TRBV2, the J call TRBJ2-1, with 12 bases matching TRBD2. V shed 6 bases, J shed 10 bases, and the junction held 4 bases outside the gene matches. The CDR3 is made up of 13 amino acids. Germline CDR1 and CDR2: SNHLY and FYNNEI. The CDR3 spells CASRGGTSGEQFF. The CDR3 coding sequence is TGTGCCAGCAGGGGAGGGACTAGCGGGGAGCAGTTCTTC. The complete variable domain, with remaining parts taken from reference TRBV2 and TRBJ2-1, reads EPEVTQTPSHQVTQMGQEVILRCVPISNHLYFYWYRQILGQKVEFLVSFYNNEISEKSEIFDDQFSVERPDGSNFTLKIRSTKLEDSAMYFCASRGGTSGEQFFGPGTRLTVL.

The CDR3: CASSLQDQETQYF. CDR3 coding DNA: TGTGCCAGCAGCTTGCAGGACCAAGAGACCCAGTACTTC. The chain has TRBV7-3 and TRBJ2-5; D ambiguous. V lost 3 bases and J 0 bases, leaving 5 bases between the germline ends. There are 13 residues in the CDR3. Germline lookup yields CDR1 SGHTA and CDR2 FQGTGA. Filled out from reference TRBV7-3 and TRBJ2-5, the complete variable domain reads GAGVSQTPSNKVTEKGKYVELRCDPISGHTALYWYRQSLGQGPEFLIYFQGTGAADDSGLPNDRFFAVRPEGSVSTLKIQRTERGDSAVYLCASSLQDQETQYFGPGTRLLVL.

This chain joins TRBV29-1 and TRBJ2-7; TRBD1 matches 8 bases. CDR1 SQVTM and CDR2 ANQGSEA come from the germline V gene. The junction had 13 bases not matched to a gene; V was cut back by 6 bases and J by 6 bases. The CDR3 sequence is 14 residues long. CDR3 amino acids: CSVQFQGAVGEQYF. CDR3 DNA: TGCAGCGTCCAGTTCCAGGGGGCCGTCGGCGAGCAGTACTTC.

The gene calls are TRBV30 and TRBJ2-1, with 13 bases identical to TRBD2. The CDR3 contains 14 residues. V gave up 3 bases and J gave up 9 bases; unmatched junction bases: 5. Germline CDR1 and CDR2: GTSNPN and SVGIG (reference sequence). CDR3 in amino acids: CAWSRLAGGFEQFF. The CDR3 nucleotides are TGTGCCTGGAGCCGACTAGCGGGAGGTTTTGAGCAGTTCTTC.

In this sample, this clone turned up once. The chain employs TRBV5-1 and TRBJ2-7; a weak D match, TRBD2 (6 bases). The CDR3 loop spans 14 amino acids. Germline values: CDR1 SGHRS, CDR2 YFSETQ. Trimming removed 0 bases from V and 12 bases from J, with 19 bases in between. The CDR3, as DNA: TGCGCCAGCAGCTTGGATGGCGGGAAAGTTCGTGGGTACTTC. Its protein product is CASSLDGGKVRGYF.